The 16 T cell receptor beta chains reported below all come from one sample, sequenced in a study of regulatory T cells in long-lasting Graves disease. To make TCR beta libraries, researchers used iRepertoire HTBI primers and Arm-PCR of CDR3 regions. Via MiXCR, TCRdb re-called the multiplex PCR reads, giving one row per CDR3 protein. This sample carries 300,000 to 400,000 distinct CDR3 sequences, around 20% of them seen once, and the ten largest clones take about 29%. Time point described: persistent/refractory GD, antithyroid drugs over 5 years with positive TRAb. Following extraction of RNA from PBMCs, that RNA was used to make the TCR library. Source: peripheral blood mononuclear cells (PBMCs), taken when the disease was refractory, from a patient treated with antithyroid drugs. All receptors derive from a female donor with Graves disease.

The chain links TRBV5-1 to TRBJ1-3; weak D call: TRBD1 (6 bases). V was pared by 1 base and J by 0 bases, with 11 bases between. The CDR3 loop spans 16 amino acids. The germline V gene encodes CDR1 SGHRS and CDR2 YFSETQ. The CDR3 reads CASSLTRQVSGNTIYF. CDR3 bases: TGCGCCAGCAGCTTGACTCGACAGGTCTCTGGAAACACCATATATTTT.

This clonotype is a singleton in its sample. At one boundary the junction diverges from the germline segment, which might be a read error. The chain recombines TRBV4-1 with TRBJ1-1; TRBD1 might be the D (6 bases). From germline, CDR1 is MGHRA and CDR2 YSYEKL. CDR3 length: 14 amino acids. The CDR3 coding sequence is TGCGCCAGCAGCCGGTTGGGGAGGGACACTGGAGCTTTCTTT. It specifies CASSRLGRDTGAFF.

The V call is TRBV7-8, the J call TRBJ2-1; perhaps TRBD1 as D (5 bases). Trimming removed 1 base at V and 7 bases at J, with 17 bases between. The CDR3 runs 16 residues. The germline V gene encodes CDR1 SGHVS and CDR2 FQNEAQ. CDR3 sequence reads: CASSLGRSLGRNEQFF. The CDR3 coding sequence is TGTGCCAGCAGCTTAGGAAGATCTTTGGGGCGAAATGAGCAGTTCTTC.

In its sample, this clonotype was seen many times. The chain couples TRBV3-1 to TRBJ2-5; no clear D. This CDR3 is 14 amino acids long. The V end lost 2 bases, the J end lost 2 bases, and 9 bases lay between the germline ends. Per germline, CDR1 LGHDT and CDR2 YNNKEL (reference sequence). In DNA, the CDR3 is TGTGCCAGCAGCCAAATTGCGGAGCAAGAGACCCAGTACTTC. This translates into CASSQIAEQETQYF.

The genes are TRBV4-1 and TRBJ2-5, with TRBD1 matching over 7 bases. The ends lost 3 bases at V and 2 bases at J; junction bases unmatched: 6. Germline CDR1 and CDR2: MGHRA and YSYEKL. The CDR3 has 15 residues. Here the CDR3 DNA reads TGCGCCAGCAGCCAGAACAGGGGTAATCAAGAGACCCAGTACTTC. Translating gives CASSQNRGNQETQYF.

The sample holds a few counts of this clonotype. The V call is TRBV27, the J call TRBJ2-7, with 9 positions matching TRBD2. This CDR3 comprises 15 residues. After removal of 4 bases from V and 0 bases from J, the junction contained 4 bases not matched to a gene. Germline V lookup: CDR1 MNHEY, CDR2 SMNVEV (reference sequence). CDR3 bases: TGTGCCAGCAGTTATAAGCGGGAGGTCTCCTACGAGCAGTACTTC. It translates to CASSYKREVSYEQYF.

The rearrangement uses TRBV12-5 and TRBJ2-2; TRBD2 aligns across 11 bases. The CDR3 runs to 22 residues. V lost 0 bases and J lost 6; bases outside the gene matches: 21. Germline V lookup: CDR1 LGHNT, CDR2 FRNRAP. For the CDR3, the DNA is TGTGCTAGTGGTTTGGTACAATCGGTAGCGGGAGGGCCATTAGGGGCATCCGGGGAGCTGTTTTTT. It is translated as CASGLVQSVAGGPLGASGELFF.

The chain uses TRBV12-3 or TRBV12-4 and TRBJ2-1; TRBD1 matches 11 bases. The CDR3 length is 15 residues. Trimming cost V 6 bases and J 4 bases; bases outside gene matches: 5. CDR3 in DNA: TGTGCCAGCAGCCTGGACAGGGGGCGATACAATGAGCAGTTCTTC. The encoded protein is CASSLDRGRYNEQFF.

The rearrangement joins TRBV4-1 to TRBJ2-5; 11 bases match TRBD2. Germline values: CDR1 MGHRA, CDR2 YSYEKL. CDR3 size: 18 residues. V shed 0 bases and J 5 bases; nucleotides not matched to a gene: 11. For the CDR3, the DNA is TGCGCCAGCAGCCAAGAAATGCTAGCGGGAGGAGGTAGGGAGACCCAGTACTTC. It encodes CASSQEMLAGGGRETQYF.

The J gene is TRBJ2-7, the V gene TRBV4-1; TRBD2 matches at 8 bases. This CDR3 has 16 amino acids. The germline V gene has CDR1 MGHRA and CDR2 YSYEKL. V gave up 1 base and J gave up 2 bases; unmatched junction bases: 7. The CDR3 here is CASSQVRGLVAYEQYF. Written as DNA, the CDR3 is TGCGCCAGCAGCCAAGTTAGGGGACTAGTCGCCTACGAGCAGTACTTC.

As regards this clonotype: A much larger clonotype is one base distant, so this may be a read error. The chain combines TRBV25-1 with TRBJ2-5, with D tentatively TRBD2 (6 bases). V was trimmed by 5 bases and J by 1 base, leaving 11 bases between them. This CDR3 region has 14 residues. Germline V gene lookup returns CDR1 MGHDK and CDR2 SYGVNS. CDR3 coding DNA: TGTGCCAGCAGTAAAGCGGGCACCCAAGAGACCCAGTACTTC. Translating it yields CASSKAGTQETQYF.

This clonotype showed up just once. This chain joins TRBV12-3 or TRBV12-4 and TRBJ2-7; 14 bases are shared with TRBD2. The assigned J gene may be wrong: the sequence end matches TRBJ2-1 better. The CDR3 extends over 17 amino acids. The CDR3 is CASSLAPGLAGANEQFF. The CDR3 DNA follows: TGTGCCAGCAGTTTAGCGCCGGGACTAGCGGGAGCCAATGAGCAGTTCTTC.

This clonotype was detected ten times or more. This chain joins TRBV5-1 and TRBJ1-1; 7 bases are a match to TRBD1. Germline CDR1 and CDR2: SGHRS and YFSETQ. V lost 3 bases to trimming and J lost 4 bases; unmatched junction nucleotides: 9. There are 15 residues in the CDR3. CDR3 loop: CASSSTGAGLTEAFF. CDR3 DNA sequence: TGCGCCAGCAGCTCCACAGGGGCCGGGCTCACTGAAGCTTTCTTT.

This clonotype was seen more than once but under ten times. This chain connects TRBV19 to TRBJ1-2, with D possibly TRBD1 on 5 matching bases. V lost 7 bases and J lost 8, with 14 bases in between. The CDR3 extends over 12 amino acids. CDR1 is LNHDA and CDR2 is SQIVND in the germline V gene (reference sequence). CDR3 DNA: TGTGCCAGTACCGCGGCAGGGAAGGGCTACACCTTC. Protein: CASTAAGKGYTF.

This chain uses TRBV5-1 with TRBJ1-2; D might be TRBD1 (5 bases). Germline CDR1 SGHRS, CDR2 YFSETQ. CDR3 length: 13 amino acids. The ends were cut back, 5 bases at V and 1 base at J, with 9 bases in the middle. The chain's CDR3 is CASRATDNYGYTF. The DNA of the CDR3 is TGCGCCAGCAGGGCGACAGATAACTATGGCTACACCTTC.

CDR3 sequence (DNA): TGTGCCAGCAGCTTAATGCTATCCTCTGGAAACACCATATATTTT. Protein product: CASSLMLSSGNTIYF. This sequence joins TRBV11-2 and TRBJ1-3; D is unclear. V was pared by 2 bases and J by 0 bases, with 8 bases between. In germline, CDR1 is SGHAT, CDR2 FQNNGV. The CDR3 covers 15 residues.